The 17 T cell receptor beta chains below come from one sample, sequenced in a study of T cells in Graves' hyperthyroidism and ophthalmopathy. Amplified TCR beta CDR3 regions came from RNA transcripts. The TCR CDR3 first-round RT-PCR relied on the HTBI primer set. TCRdb re-called the multiplex PCR reads with MiXCR, one entry per CDR3 protein. The table lists more than 500,000 distinct CDR3 sequences, about 16% of them singletons, with about 31% in the top ten. The material sequenced was blood. All receptors derive from a woman in her thirties with Graves' ophthalmopathy.

This clonotype was seen many times. The chain combines TRBV7-2 with TRBJ2-1, with D perhaps TRBD1 (5 bases). This CDR3 has 14 amino acids. V lost 5 bases and J lost 4, with 12 bases in between. CDR1 is SGHTA, CDR2 FQGNSA, per germline. CDR3 in amino acids: CASSPRTYYNEQFF. The CDR3 bases are TGTGCCAGCAGCCCCCGGACATATTACAATGAGCAGTTCTTC.

Ten or more counts support this clonotype. The chain combines TRBV2 with TRBJ2-1; no firm D call. V shed 7 bases and J shed 7 bases, with 14 bases lying between them. The CDR3 covers 13 residues. From germline, CDR1 is SNHLY and CDR2 FYNNEI. The CDR3: CASNRPAVNEQFF. CDR3 nucleotide sequence: TGTGCCAGCAATAGGCCCGCTGTGAATGAGCAGTTCTTC.

This clonotype was seen ten or more times. The chain recombines TRBV7-2 with TRBJ2-7; the D is unclear. The V end was cut by 1 base, the J end by 3 bases, with 7 bases between. Germline V CDR1 and CDR2: SGHTA, FQGNSA. CDR3 length equals 13 residues. CDR3 DNA sequence: TGTGCCAGCAGCTTAGGCCACATCTACGAGCAGTACTTC. Translating it yields CASSLGHIYEQYF.

The V gene is TRBV4-1, the J gene TRBJ2-7; TRBD2 agrees at 7 bases. The CDR3 is made up of 14 amino acids. V lost 1 base to trimming and J lost 3 bases; unmatched junction nucleotides: 3. Germline values: CDR1 MGHRA, CDR2 YSYEKL. The CDR3 nucleotides read TGCGCCAGCAGCCAAGTTGGGGACTACTACGAGCAGTACTTC. It encodes CASSQVGDYYEQYF.

This clonotype was detected only a few times. The rearrangement links TRBV6-1 to TRBJ2-5; D call uncertain. The CDR3 contains 14 residues. V gave up 5 bases and J gave up 2 bases, with 12 bases separating them. Germline CDR1 reads MNHNS; CDR2 reads SASEGT. CDR3 residues: CASSSFRAQETQYF. The CDR3 coding sequence is TGTGCCAGCAGTTCGTTTAGGGCTCAAGAGACCCAGTACTTC.

This clonotype was seen at least ten times. The genes are TRBV2 and TRBJ2-1; TRBD2 agrees at 10 bases. V lost 6 bases, J lost 4 bases, and 6 bases stayed unmatched. The CDR3 covers 15 residues. From germline, CDR1 is SNHLY and CDR2 FYNNEI. CDR3 nucleotide sequence: TGTGCCAGCAGACAAGCGGGAGGGGGGTACAATGAGCAGTTCTTC. Its protein is CASRQAGGGYNEQFF.

This clonotype has a count of ten or more. This chain links TRBV5-1 with TRBJ1-1; D remains unclear. Germline CDR1 is SGHRS and CDR2 is YFSETQ. Trimming took off 0 bases at V and 6 bases at J, with 9 bases between the two ends. The CDR3 covers 13 residues. The CDR3 sequence is CASSLAVDAEAFF. CDR3 nucleotides: TGCGCCAGCAGCTTGGCCGTTGATGCTGAAGCTTTCTTT.

In this sample, this clonotype turned up a few times. V gene TRBV5-1 combines with J gene TRBJ2-3; 12 nucleotides agree with TRBD2. The CDR3 extends over 17 amino acids. Germline lookup yields CDR1 SGHRS and CDR2 YFSETQ. Losses at the gene ends were 0 bases for V and 2 bases for J; bases not matched to a gene: 4. This CDR3 reads CASSLAGLAGPTDTQYF. DNA of the CDR3: TGCGCCAGCAGCTTGGCGGGACTAGCGGGTCCCACAGATACGCAGTATTTT.

This clonotype was counted many times. The chain recombines TRBV7-6 with TRBJ1-4; tentatively, D is TRBD1 (5 bases). The germline V gene encodes CDR1 SGHVS and CDR2 FNYEAQ. The CDR3 extends over 15 amino acids. Between the trimmed V and J ends, which lost 5 bases and 4 bases, there was a span of 14 bases. This chain's CDR3 is CASSPGTANNEKLFF. DNA for the CDR3: TGTGCCAGCAGCCCAGGGACGGCTAATAATGAAAAACTGTTTTTT.

Ten or more counts support this clonotype. The gene calls are TRBV30 and TRBJ2-3; the D is unclear. Deletions cut 2 bases from V and 2 bases from J, with 8 bases between. The V gene's germline CDR1 is GTSNPN and CDR2 SVGIG (reference sequence). This CDR3 comprises 13 residues. The CDR3 here is CAWSPSITDTQYF. As DNA, the CDR3 is TGTGCCTGGAGTCCCTCTATCACAGATACGCAGTATTTT.

Note on this clonotype: A much larger clonotype is one base distant, so this may be a read error. The rearrangement links TRBV6-1 to TRBJ2-2; tentative D call: TRBD1 (6 bases). This CDR3 is built from 16 residues. Trimming took 10 bases from V and 7 from J, leaving 25 bases between them. Germline loops: CDR1 MNHNS, CDR2 SASEGT. CDR3 DNA: TGTGCCAAGCAACGAACCGGGACACCGTACATCGGGGAGCTGTTTTTT. Residues: CAKQRTGTPYIGELFF.

The chain's CDR3 is CSAIKRQGGTQYF. CDR3 sequence (DNA): TGCAGTGCCATAAAGAGACAGGGGGGGACCCAGTACTTC. The chain recombines TRBV20-1 with TRBJ2-5; 9 nucleotides match TRBD1. Per the germline V gene, CDR1 is DFQATT and CDR2 is SNEGSKA (reference sequence). V was clipped by 6 bases and J by 7 bases; unmatched bases: 9. The CDR3 extends over 13 amino acids.

This clonotype was detected ten times or more. The J gene is TRBJ2-7, the V gene TRBV4-3, with D possibly matching TRBD2 (6 bases). V lost 1 base, J lost 2 bases, and 12 bases lay in between. The germline V gene encodes CDR1 LGHNA and CDR2 YSLEER. The CDR3 length is 15 residues. CDR3 loop: CASSQGVAATYEQYF. CDR3 bases: TGCGCCAGCAGCCAAGGGGTAGCGGCCACCTACGAGCAGTACTTC.

This chain links TRBV7-3 with TRBJ2-2; 9 positions agree with TRBD2. The CDR3 has 16 residues. J lost 2 bases, V lost 6 bases, and 7 bases had no gene match. Per the germline V gene, CDR1 is SGHTA and CDR2 is FQGTGA. The CDR3 sequence is CASRSRLAVNTGELFF. Written as DNA, the CDR3 is TGTGCCAGCAGATCTCGACTAGCGGTAAACACCGGGGAGCTGTTTTTT.

This clonotype was seen ten or more times. The rearrangement joins TRBV7-2 to TRBJ1-2; D not certain. The CDR3 runs to 13 residues. V gave up 2 bases and J gave up 8 bases, with 12 bases separating them. CDR1 SGHTA and CDR2 FQGNSA come from the germline V gene. The CDR3: CASSLPRTRGYTF. CDR3 sequence (DNA): TGTGCCAGCAGCTTACCCCGGACTAGAGGCTACACCTTC.

This chain links TRBV5-1 with TRBJ1-1, with D hard to call. CDR1 and CDR2 from the germline V gene are SGHRS and YFSETQ. The CDR3 spans 14 residues. V gave up 0 bases and J gave up 0 bases, with 6 bases separating them. For the CDR3, the DNA is TGCGCCAGCAGCTTGGACGGAGTGAACACTGAAGCTTTCTTT. Protein product: CASSLDGVNTEAFF.

This clonotype was seen a handful of times. This rearrangement joins TRBV7-2 to TRBJ1-5; maybe TRBD1 (5 bases). The CDR3 totals 15 residues. Germline loops: CDR1 SGHTA, CDR2 FQGNSA. Between the trimmed V and J ends, which lost 5 bases and 2 bases, there was a span of 13 bases. In DNA, the CDR3 is TGTGCCAGCAGCCCCCAGGGCTACGGCAATCAGCCCCAGCATTTT. Translating gives CASSPQGYGNQPQHF.